These 26 T cell receptor beta chains originate from one sample sequenced in a study of early T cells in non-severe SARS-CoV-2 infection. TCRdb reprocessed the 5' RACE reads via MiXCR and lists one record per CDR3 protein. Of about 49,000 distinct CDR3 sequences in the sample, around 11% are singletons; the top ten hold 9.1%. The sample consisted of whole blood. Receptors were obtained from an adult who was a healthcare worker with PCR-confirmed SARS-CoV-2 infection or an uninfected control (not recorded which).

There are many counts of this clonotype. The gene calls are TRBV20-1 and TRBJ1-1; tentative D call: TRBD1 (5 bases). V was trimmed by 3 bases and J by 3 bases, leaving 17 bases between them. This CDR3 contains 15 residues. Germline CDR1 reads DFQATT; CDR2 reads SNEGSKA (reference sequence). The CDR3 region is CSASRSRGQDTEAFF. The CDR3 region has the DNA TGCAGTGCTAGTAGAAGCCGGGGCCAAGACACTGAAGCTTTCTTT.

This clonotype was detected only a few times. The V and J genes are TRBV10-3 and TRBJ2-3, with D tentatively TRBD1 (6 bases). The CDR3 length is 14 residues. CDR1 and CDR2 from the germline V gene are ENHRY and SYGVKD. Trimming shortened V by 4 bases and J by 6 bases, and 14 bases separated the two germline ends. The CDR3 loop reads CAISALGAMDTQYF. The CDR3 DNA is TGTGCCATCAGTGCTCTGGGGGCGATGGATACGCAGTATTTT.

This clonotype was recorded many times. The chain combines TRBV28 with TRBJ1-6; D perhaps matches TRBD1 (5 bases). CDR1 MDHEN and CDR2 SYDVKM come from the germline V gene. The CDR3 runs 17 residues. V shed 2 bases and J shed 0 bases, with 11 bases lying between them. CDR3 residues: CASSLGGADSYNSPLHF. CDR3 nucleotide sequence: TGTGCCAGCAGTTTAGGCGGGGCCGACTCCTATAATTCACCCCTCCACTTT.

The J gene is TRBJ2-7, the V gene TRBV29-1, with no clear D. This CDR3 has 13 residues. Germline V gives CDR1 SQVTM, CDR2 ANQGSEA. V was pared by 4 bases and J by 4 bases, with 14 bases between. CDR3 sequence: CSVARATPYEQYF. The CDR3 bases are TGCAGCGTTGCAAGGGCGACGCCTTACGAGCAGTACTTC.

This clonotype was detected many times. The chain is built from TRBV7-2 and TRBJ1-3; maybe TRBD1 (6 bases). Germline CDR1 is SGHTA and CDR2 is FQGNSA. Deletions cut 5 bases from V and 5 bases from J, with 16 bases between. There are 15 residues in the CDR3. In DNA form, the CDR3 reads TGTGCCAGCAGCGACGGGGGGCAGGGAAGAAACACCATATATTTT. Amino acid sequence: CASSDGGQGRNTIYF.

The chain has TRBV19 and TRBJ2-5, with TRBD1 matching over 8 bases. Germline-derived CDR1 and CDR2 are LNHDA and SQIVND (reference sequence). The junction had 6 bases not matched to a gene; V was cut back by 4 bases and J by 2 bases. The CDR3 runs to 15 residues. Here the CDR3 reads CASSRGQGPQETQYF. In DNA, the CDR3 is TGTGCCAGTAGTAGAGGACAGGGACCACAAGAGACCCAGTACTTC.

Many counts were recorded for this clonotype. The rearrangement joins TRBV18 to TRBJ2-5, with no clear D. V gave up 3 bases and J gave up 2 bases, with 1 base separating them. The CDR3 consists of 11 residues. Germline V gene sequence: CDR1 KGHSH, CDR2 LQKENI. The CDR3 loop reads CASSPQETQYF. The CDR3 bases are TGTGCCAGCTCACCGCAAGAGACCCAGTACTTC.

This clonotype was recorded many times. The chain has TRBV5-1 and TRBJ2-7, with 7 bases lining up with TRBD1. Looked up from germline, CDR1 is SGHRS and CDR2 is YFSETQ. The J segment lost 1 base and the V segment lost 6 bases, leaving 4 bases of the junction unmatched. This CDR3 is 13 amino acids long. CDR3 in amino acids: CASKPGQSYEQYF. DNA for the CDR3: TGCGCCAGCAAGCCGGGACAGTCCTACGAGCAGTACTTC.

This clonotype was observed a handful of times. The chain links TRBV19 to TRBJ2-7; the match to TRBD1 covers 7 bases. The CDR3 has 14 residues. Germline loops: CDR1 LNHDA, CDR2 SQIVND (reference sequence). Trimming cost V 3 bases and J 7 bases; bases outside gene matches: 9. The CDR3 here is CASSIAKGAKEQYF. The DNA for the CDR3 is TGTGCCAGTAGTATCGCCAAGGGGGCTAAAGAGCAGTACTTC.

This clonotype was observed a handful of times. The chain links TRBV6-5 to TRBJ1-1; D is unclear. Germline loops: CDR1 MNHEY, CDR2 SVGAGI. Trimming removed 4 bases from V and 10 bases from J, with 16 bases in between. CDR3 length equals 13 residues. The CDR3: CASSSPRTAGAFF. Written as DNA, the CDR3 is TGTGCCAGCAGTTCCCCTAGGACGGCCGGAGCTTTCTTT.

The V call is TRBV4-3, the J call TRBJ1-4; unclear D gene. The length of the CDR3 is 13 residues. Trimming removed 8 bases from V and 5 bases from J, with 12 bases in between. CDR1 is LGHNA and CDR2 is YSLEER in the germline V gene. CDR3 protein: CASSGPGNEKLFF. The CDR3 DNA reads TGCGCCAGCTCCGGACCCGGCAATGAAAAACTGTTTTTT.

This rearrangement joins TRBV3-1 to TRBJ2-3, with D unresolved. Trimming pared 8 bases from V and 0 bases from J, leaving 6 bases between. In germline, CDR1 is LGHDT, CDR2 YNNKEL (reference sequence). CDR3 size: 12 residues. This CDR3 reads CASLDSTDTQYF. CDR3 nucleotide sequence: TGTGCCAGCCTCGACAGCACAGATACGCAGTATTTT.

Notes on this clonotype: One junction end disagrees with the germline gene, perhaps due to a read error. V and J are TRBV7-2 and TRBJ2-7; D could derive from TRBD1 or TRBD2 (6 bases each). Per the germline V gene, CDR1 is SGHTA and CDR2 is FQGNSA. This CDR3 has 16 amino acids. The DNA for the CDR3 is TGTGTCAGCAGCTTAGCTGGGGGGCGTTCCTCCTACGAGCAGTACTTC. Its translation: CVSSLAGGRSSYEQYF.

This clonotype was picked up a small number of times. This sequence joins TRBV5-6 and TRBJ2-3; TRBD2 agrees at 11 bases. V gave up 5 bases and J gave up 6 bases; unmatched junction bases: 14. The CDR3 consists of 17 residues. CDR1 is SGHDT, CDR2 YYEEEE, per germline. CDR3: CASSGGDGTSGSDTQYF. The CDR3 DNA sequence: TGTGCCAGCAGTGGTGGGGACGGGACTAGCGGCTCGGATACGCAGTATTTT. The entire variable domain, with the rest obtained from reference TRBV5-6 and TRBJ2-3, is as follows: DAGVTQSPTHLIKTRGQQVTLRCSPKSGHDTVSWYQQALGQGPQFIFQYYEEEERQRGNFPDRFSGHQFPNYSSELNVNALLLGDSALYLCASSGGDGTSGSDTQYFGPGTRLTVL.

This clonotype was found many times. The chain is built from TRBV5-3 and TRBJ2-2; 9 bases match TRBD1. TRBV5-3 is sorted into the ORF group, with uncertain function. The CDR3 contains 17 residues. The junction had 11 bases not matched to a gene; V was cut back by 4 bases and J by 4 bases. The chain's CDR3 is CARSPSASQGATGELFF. The CDR3, as DNA: TGTGCCAGAAGCCCCAGTGCGTCACAGGGGGCCACCGGGGAGCTGTTTTTT.

The chain employs TRBV3-1 and TRBJ2-5; tentatively, D is TRBD2 (6 bases). Between the trimmed V and J ends, which lost 6 bases and 2 bases, there was a span of 19 bases. The germline V gene has CDR1 LGHDT and CDR2 YNNKEL (reference sequence). The CDR3 consists of 16 residues. CDR3 amino acids: CASRRWGGKTQETQYF. The CDR3, as DNA: TGTGCCAGCAGGAGGTGGGGCGGGAAGACTCAAGAGACCCAGTACTTC.

In its sample, this clonotype was seen a few times. The genes are TRBV20-1 and TRBJ2-1; 10 nucleotides align to TRBD2. V shed 0 bases and J 9 bases; nucleotides not matched to a gene: 8. Germline lookup yields CDR1 DFQATT and CDR2 SNEGSKA (reference sequence). The CDR3 is made up of 15 amino acids. CDR3 region: CSARDPSGRASEQFF. As DNA, the CDR3 is TGCAGTGCTAGAGATCCAAGCGGGAGGGCCTCTGAGCAGTTCTTC.

This clonotype was seen at least ten times. The chain is built from TRBV24-1 and TRBJ1-2; D is undetermined. CDR3 length equals 13 residues. Germline loops: CDR1 KGHDR, CDR2 SFDVKD. V was clipped by 1 base and J by 8 bases, with 10 bases between them. The CDR3 nucleotides read TGTGCCACCAGTGATTTCCGGGCCGGAGGCTACACCTTC. This translates into CATSDFRAGGYTF.

This clonotype has more than one count but fewer than ten. The V and J genes are TRBV7-2 and TRBJ2-1; 10 bases agree with TRBD2. V shed 3 bases and J 3 bases; nucleotides not matched to a gene: 2. CDR3 length: 15 amino acids. Germline V gene lookup returns CDR1 SGHTA and CDR2 FQGNSA. The CDR3, as DNA: TGTGCCAGCAGCTTTACTAGCGGGAACTACAATGAGCAGTTCTTC. Translated, it gives CASSFTSGNYNEQFF.

This clonotype was seen repeatedly, ten times or more. J is TRBJ1-3 and V is TRBV25-1, with D perhaps TRBD1 (6 bases). V lost 9 bases, J lost 2 bases, and 11 bases lay in between. Germline-derived CDR1 and CDR2 are MGHDK and SYGVNS. The CDR3 totals 13 residues. DNA for the CDR3: TGTGCCAGTGGCAGGGGAGCTGGAAACACCATATATTTT. Its translation: CASGRGAGNTIYF. The full variable domain, completed using reference TRBV25-1 and TRBJ1-3, is EADIYQTPRYLVIGTGKKITLECSQTMGHDKMYWYQQDPGMELHLIHYSYGVNSTEKGDLSSESTVSRIRTEHFPLTLESARPSHTSQYLCASGRGAGNTIYFGEGSWLTVV.

V and J are TRBV27 and TRBJ1-6, with 7 bases that match TRBD1. Germline assignment: CDR1 MNHEY and CDR2 SMNVEV (reference sequence). The CDR3 runs 15 residues. J gave up 9 bases and V 6 bases, and 11 bases lay outside the gene matches. CDR3 amino acids: CASREIRQGGSPLHF. For the CDR3, the DNA is TGTGCCAGCAGAGAAATTCGACAGGGTGGTTCACCCCTCCACTTT.

In regard to this clonotype: This may come from a read error, since a much larger clone is one base off. The chain has TRBV28 and TRBJ1-1; TRBD1 is a possible D gene (6 bases). The germline V and J ends were trimmed by 10 bases and 1 base, with 22 bases remaining between them. Germline-derived CDR1 and CDR2 are MDHEN and SYDVKM. The CDR3 is made up of 16 amino acids. CDR3 nucleotides: TGTGCCAACATCCTCCGGGGGGGGCCAAGGAACACTGAAGCTTTCTTT. Amino acids: CANILRGGPRNTEAFF.

The chain uses TRBV7-9 and TRBJ2-7; 7 bases agree with TRBD2. There are 14 residues in the CDR3. The J segment lost 3 bases and the V segment lost 2 bases, leaving 4 bases of the junction unmatched. Germline CDR1 reads SEHNR; CDR2 reads FQNEAQ (reference sequence). The CDR3 DNA is TGTGCCAGCAGCTTATCCCGGGAGGACTACGAGCAGTACTTC. It translates to CASSLSREDYEQYF.

This clonotype was seen ten or more times. V and J are TRBV12-5 and TRBJ1-1; unclear D gene. CDR1 and CDR2 (germline): LGHNT, FRNRAP. The CDR3 runs 13 residues. Trimming left V 1 base short and J 3 bases short, with 6 bases between. The CDR3 here is CASGLGGDTEAFF. CDR3 coding DNA: TGTGCTAGTGGTTTGGGTGGGGACACTGAAGCTTTCTTT.

This clonotype has a handful of counts. The chain employs TRBV19 and TRBJ1-4; the match to TRBD1 covers 7 bases. Germline values: CDR1 LNHDA, CDR2 SQIVND (reference sequence). This CDR3 is built from 15 residues. Trimming at V came to 3 bases and at J to 5 bases, leaving 6 bases not matched to a gene. The CDR3 sequence is CASSILGTANEKLFF. As DNA, the CDR3 is TGTGCCAGTAGTATCCTCGGGACAGCGAATGAAAAACTGTTTTTT. Together with reference TRBV19 and TRBJ1-4, the CDR3 gives the full variable domain: DGGITQSPKYLFRKEGQNVTLSCEQNLNHDAMYWYRQDPGQGLRLIYYSQIVNDFQKGDIAEGYSVSREKKESFPLTVTSAQKNPTAFYLCASSILGTANEKLFFGSGTQLSVL.

This clonotype was picked up many times. This sequence joins TRBV3-1 and TRBJ1-5; a possible D gene is TRBD1 (5 bases). From germline, CDR1 is LGHDT and CDR2 YNNKEL (reference sequence). The CDR3 runs to 14 residues. Trimming took 1 base from V and 4 from J, leaving 8 bases between them. CDR3: CASSQGGLNQPQHF. CDR3 in DNA: TGTGCCAGCAGCCAAGGGGGGTTAAATCAGCCCCAGCATTTT.